The sequence of this T cell receptor beta chain was determined in a study of human T cells and chemical hapten exposure. Looking at the study overall: 0.01% DPC was applied to the upper back in patch tests, which were read at 6 days.

Unique molecular identifiers were affixed to discrete cDNA molecules within the library. TCRdb fed the RACE reads into MiXCR, producing one record per CDR3 protein. The sample comprises more than 85,000 distinct CDR3 sequences, roughly 9% of which are singletons, and more than 3% rests with the top ten. The time point here: patch test 2, 6 weeks after DPC sensitization. Treatment described: therapeutic diphenylcyclopropenone sensitization with weekly scalp DPC. Each patch-test visit's blood sample preceded patch application. Alopecia patients between 18 and 70 years old and suitable for DPC were used as donors. V dropped 7 bases and J dropped 4 bases, with 16 bases sitting between them. Germline V lookup: CDR1 SQVTM, CDR2 ANQGSEA. This CDR3 is built from 13 residues.

The chain employs TRBV29-1 and TRBJ2-5; D might be TRBD2 (6 bases). The sample here was whole blood, taken in connection with sensitization to the hapten diphenylcyclopropenone (DPC). The sequence came from a woman aged 40 to 50 with alopecia areata. Some clones in this sample may be carry-over from other donors' samples. CDR3 DNA sequence: TGCAGCGCGCTAGGGGTCGGGGGAGAGACCCAGTACTTC. It yields the protein CSALGVGGETQYF. The variable domain in full, with the rest retrieved from reference TRBV29-1 and TRBJ2-5, is SAVISQKPSRDICQRGTSLTIQCQVDSQVTMMFWYRQQPGQSLTLIATANQGSEATYESGFVIDKFPISRPNLTFSTLTVSNMSPEDSSIYLCSALGVGGETQYFGPGTRLLVL.